This T cell receptor (beta chain) was found in a study of shared clonotypes between healthy human individuals. V dropped 8 bases and J dropped 10 bases, with 12 bases sitting between them. The CDR3 consists of 11 residues. The V gene's germline CDR1 is LNHDA and CDR2 SQIVND (reference sequence). The table came from immunoSEQ multiplex PCR; TCRdb's copy has only in-frame clones and leaves some out. The table has about 2.4 million clones, around nine tenths seen once. This TCR was recovered from a man younger than 35 in good health. The sample comprised naive CD4+ T cells sorted from blood. Stated subset: CD45RA+ positively selected. The chain couples TRBV19 to TRBJ2-1; D is uncertain. The CDR3 region is CASGVQTEQFF. The CDR3 coding sequence is TGTGCCAGTGGGGTGCAGACGGAGCAGTTCTTC.